The 10 T cell receptor beta chains below were found in one sample sequenced in a study of blood T cell repertoires in COVID-19. Assay: immunoSEQ multiplex PCR; the TCRdb copy retains only in-frame clones and omits some. The sample lists about 68,000 clones, 65% to 90% occurring once. Source material: peripheral blood. The receptors stem from a woman aged 55-70 years with acute or convalescent COVID-19.

V gene TRBV6-6 combines with J gene TRBJ1-5, with 7 bases lining up with TRBD1. V trimming: 6 bases; J trimming: 1 base; junction bases outside the gene matches: 6. Germline-derived CDR1 and CDR2 are MNHNY and SVGAGI (reference sequence). This CDR3 is built from 15 residues. CDR3: CASRSQQGSNQPQHF. CDR3 bases: TGTGCCAGCAGGTCTCAACAGGGGAGCAATCAGCCCCAGCATTTT.

This clone was observed a few times. J is TRBJ2-3 and V is TRBV27, with D possibly matching TRBD1 (5 bases). The CDR3 has 16 amino acids. Trimming cost V 7 bases and J 5 bases, with 22 bases left between them. CDR1 is MNHEY, CDR2 SMNVEV, per germline (reference sequence). CDR3: CASTHEGVRHKDTQYF. The CDR3 DNA reads TGTGCCAGCACCCACGAAGGGGTGAGACACAAAGATACGCAGTATTTT.

The J gene is TRBJ1-6, the V gene TRBV19, with D possibly TRBD1 on 6 matching bases. The CDR3 is 15 amino acids. CDR1 and CDR2 from the germline V gene are LNHDA and SQIVND (reference sequence). Trimming took off 6 bases at V and 7 bases at J, with 16 bases between the two ends. The CDR3, as DNA: TGTGCCAGTAGCTACAGGGTTTCGGGGAATTCACCCCTCCACTTT. Its translation is CASSYRVSGNSPLHF. The full variable domain, with the rest looked up from reference TRBV19 and TRBJ1-6, is DGGITQSPKYLFRKEGQNVTLSCEQNLNHDAMYWYRQDPGQGLRLIYYSQIVNDFQKGDIAEGYSVSREKKESFPLTVTSAQKNPTAFYLCASSYRVSGNSPLHFGNGTRLTVT.

The chain joins TRBV10-3 to TRBJ2-5; 15 nucleotides match TRBD2. CDR1 is ENHRY and CDR2 is SYGVKD in the germline V gene. The CDR3 is 15 amino acids. Trimming cost V 4 bases and J 5 bases; bases outside gene matches: 2. The CDR3 sequence is CAISAGTSGGETQYF. CDR3 bases: TGTGCCATCAGTGCCGGGACTAGCGGGGGGGAGACCCAGTACTTC.

The rearrangement uses TRBV12-3 or TRBV12-4 and TRBJ2-5; D is undetermined. This CDR3 region has 11 residues. Trimming removed 6 bases from V and 5 bases from J, with 7 bases in between. For the CDR3, the DNA is TGTGCCAGCAGCCCCGCGGAGACCCAGTACTTC. Protein product: CASSPAETQYF.

V is TRBV6-6 and J is TRBJ1-5; D gene ambiguous. The CDR3 has 14 residues. Trimming shortened V by 2 bases and J by 5 bases, and 10 bases separated the two germline ends. CDR1 MNHNY and CDR2 SVGAGI come from the germline V gene (reference sequence). CDR3 amino acids: CASSYISGDQPQHF. DNA for the CDR3: TGTGCCAGCAGTTACATCAGCGGAGATCAGCCCCAGCATTTT.

The chain has TRBV5-4 and TRBJ1-2; D not resolved. Per the germline V gene, CDR1 is SGHNT and CDR2 is YYREEE (reference sequence). Trimming stripped 6 bases from V and 2 bases from J, with 14 bases between. The CDR3 extends over 14 amino acids. CDR3 DNA sequence: TGTGCCAGCACACCCGGAGAGGGAAACTATGGCTACACCTTC. This gives the protein CASTPGEGNYGYTF. The full variable domain, with the rest looked up from reference TRBV5-4 and TRBJ1-2, is ETGVTQSPTHLIKTRGQQVTLRCSSQSGHNTVSWYQQALGQGPQFIFQYYREEENGRGNFPPRFSGLQFPNYSSELNVNALELDDSALYLCASTPGEGNYGYTFGSGTRLTVV.

This clone was seen a few times. V usage is TRBV27 and J usage is TRBJ1-5; the match to TRBD1 covers 7 bases. The CDR3 sequence is 18 residues long. V lost 5 bases and J lost 0; bases outside the gene matches: 13. Germline lookup yields CDR1 MNHEY and CDR2 SMNVEV (reference sequence). The CDR3: CASSPWGTAKGSNQPQHF. CDR3 coding DNA: TGTGCCAGCAGTCCTTGGGGGACAGCTAAGGGTAGCAATCAGCCCCAGCATTTT.

The chain has TRBV13 and TRBJ2-7; the match to TRBD2 covers 9 bases. This CDR3 has 15 amino acids. V lost 3 bases, J lost 5 bases, and 8 bases stayed unmatched. Germline V gives CDR1 PRHDT, CDR2 FYEKMQ (reference sequence). The CDR3 DNA sequence: TGTGCCAGCAGCTTCCCCAGTCTAGCGGGAAACGAGCAGTACTTC. Protein: CASSFPSLAGNEQYF.

This chain uses TRBV30 with TRBJ1-6, with D unresolved. The CDR3 totals 13 residues. V was trimmed by 5 bases and J by 7 bases, leaving 12 bases between them. The germline CDR1 and CDR2 sequences are GTSNPN and SVGIG (reference sequence). The CDR3 is CAWGRGLNSPLHF. The CDR3 DNA sequence: TGTGCCTGGGGGAGAGGGCTGAATTCACCCCTCCACTTT.